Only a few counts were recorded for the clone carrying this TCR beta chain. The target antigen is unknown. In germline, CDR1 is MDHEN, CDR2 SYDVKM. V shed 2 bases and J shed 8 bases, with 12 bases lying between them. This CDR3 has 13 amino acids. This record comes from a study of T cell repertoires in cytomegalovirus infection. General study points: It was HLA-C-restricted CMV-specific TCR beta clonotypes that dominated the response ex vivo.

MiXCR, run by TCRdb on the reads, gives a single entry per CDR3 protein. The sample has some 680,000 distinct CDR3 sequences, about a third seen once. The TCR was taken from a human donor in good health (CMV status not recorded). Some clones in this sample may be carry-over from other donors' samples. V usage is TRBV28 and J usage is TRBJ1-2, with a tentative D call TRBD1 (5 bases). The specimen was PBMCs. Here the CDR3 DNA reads TGTGCCAGCAGTTTACCCGGGGGGAACGGCTACACCTTC. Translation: CASSLPGGNGYTF.